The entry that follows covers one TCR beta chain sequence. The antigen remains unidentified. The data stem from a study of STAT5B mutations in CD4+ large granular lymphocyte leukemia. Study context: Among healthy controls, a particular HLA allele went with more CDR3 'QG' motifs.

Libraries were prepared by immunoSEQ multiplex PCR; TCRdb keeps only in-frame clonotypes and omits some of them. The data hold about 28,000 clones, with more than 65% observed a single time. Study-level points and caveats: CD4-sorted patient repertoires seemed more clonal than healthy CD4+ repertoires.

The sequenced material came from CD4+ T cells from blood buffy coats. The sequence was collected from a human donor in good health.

The CDR3, as DNA: TGTGCCAGTAGTTGGACAGTATCCACACAAGCTTTCTTT. Its translation is CASSWTVSTQAFF. The chain combines TRBV19 with TRBJ1-1; a weak D match, TRBD1 (6 bases). The CDR3 totals 13 residues. Trimming stripped 5 bases from V and 9 bases from J, with 16 bases between. In germline, CDR1 is LNHDA, CDR2 SQIVND (reference sequence).